These 28 T cell receptor beta chains share one sample of origin, sequenced in a study of type 1 regulatory T cells. TCRdb called the reads again in MiXCR, with one record for every CDR3 protein. The data contain 15,000 or so distinct CDR3 sequences, around 13% of them singletons. The antigens these receptors bind are not known. Material for sequencing was cultured T cells, either the whole culture or a sorted T cell fraction (not recorded which). All receptors come from a human donor in good health.

By share of the sample, this clonotype is medium-sized. The chain joins TRBV18 to TRBJ1-5, with a possible D match to TRBD1 (6 bases). V was clipped by 6 bases and J by 5 bases, with 11 bases between them. Looked up from germline, CDR1 is KGHSH and CDR2 is LQKENI. The CDR3 sequence is 13 residues long. CDR3 in DNA: TGTGCCAGCTCGCGACAGGTTGATCAGCCCCAGCATTTT. Its translation is CASSRQVDQPQHF. The complete variable domain, with remaining parts taken from reference TRBV18 and TRBJ1-5, reads NAGVMQNPRHLVRRRGQEARLRCSPMKGHSHVYWYRQLPEEGLKFMVYLQKENIIDESGMPKERFSAEFPKEGPSILRIQQVVRGDSAAYFCASSRQVDQPQHFGDGTRLSIL.

This clonotype has at least ten counts. The chain couples TRBV12-3 or TRBV12-4 to TRBJ2-1; D may be TRBD2 (6 bases). Between the trimmed V and J ends, which lost 4 bases and 2 bases, there was a span of 12 bases. This CDR3 comprises 15 residues. The CDR3, as DNA: TGTGCCAGCAGTTATGGGCGGGAAGCCTACAATGAGCAGTTCTTC. As protein: CASSYGREAYNEQFF.

This clonotype was seen many times. The genes are TRBV28 and TRBJ1-4, with a possible D match to TRBD1 (6 bases). This CDR3 comprises 12 residues. V gave up 11 bases and J gave up 5 bases, with 12 bases separating them. The germline gives CDR1 MDHEN, CDR2 SYDVKM. This chain's CDR3 is CAGRGPNEKLFF. Here the CDR3 DNA reads TGTGCCGGGCGGGGGCCCAATGAAAAACTGTTTTTT.

The table lists this clonotype with a count of one. Compared with germline, one end of the junction differs, possibly owing to a read error. The chain carries TRBV3-1 and TRBJ2-3; D unresolved. CDR3 size: 16 residues. Germline values: CDR1 LGHDT, CDR2 YNNKEL (reference sequence). The CDR3 loop is CTSSQDIFSSTDTQYF. The CDR3 coding sequence is TGCACCAGCAGCCAAGATATCTTTAGCAGCACAGATACGCAGTATTTT.

The V call is TRBV20-1, the J call TRBJ2-5; D might be TRBD1 or TRBD2, each matching 5 bases. The CDR3 is made up of 12 amino acids. V was clipped by 3 bases and J by 4 bases, with 9 bases between them. The germline gives CDR1 DFQATT, CDR2 SNEGSKA (reference sequence). CDR3 sequence reads: CSASYGGETQYF. CDR3 DNA: TGCAGTGCTAGTTATGGGGGAGAGACCCAGTACTTC.

This clonotype was observed many times. V and J are TRBV6-6 and TRBJ1-5, with D tentatively TRBD1 (5 bases). Germline CDR1 MNHNY, CDR2 SVGAGI (reference sequence). This CDR3 region has 12 residues. V gave up 6 bases and J gave up 5 bases, with 8 bases separating them. CDR3 sequence: CASRAGDQPQHF. The CDR3 bases are TGTGCCAGCAGGGCGGGGGATCAGCCCCAGCATTTT.

This clonotype was seen repeatedly, ten times or more. The chain recombines TRBV6-1 with TRBJ2-1; 9 bases line up with TRBD1. There are 14 residues in the CDR3. The J segment lost 6 bases and the V segment lost 5 bases, leaving 5 bases of the junction unmatched. CDR1 and CDR2 from the germline V gene are MNHNS and SASEGT. The CDR3 region has the DNA TGTGCCAGCAGTCCCGGGACAGGGTTCAATGAGCAGTTCTTC. Translation: CASSPGTGFNEQFF.

This clonotype was picked up many times. The chain links TRBV20-1 to TRBJ2-7; 7 bases agree with TRBD2. The germline gives CDR1 DFQATT, CDR2 SNEGSKA (reference sequence). The CDR3 covers 14 residues. The V gene end was trimmed by 3 bases and the J gene end by 0 bases; junction bases not matched to a gene: 5. The CDR3 DNA reads TGCAGTGCTAGGCGTGGCGGGAGCTCCTACGAGCAGTACTTC. Its protein product is CSARRGGSSYEQYF.

V is TRBV20-1 and J is TRBJ1-4; D might be TRBD1 (6 bases). The CDR3 runs to 13 residues. Trimming removed 1 base from V and 8 bases from J, with 11 bases in between. The germline V gene has CDR1 DFQATT and CDR2 SNEGSKA (reference sequence). CDR3 residues: CSARGGGTEKLFF. CDR3 DNA: TGCAGTGCTAGAGGAGGGGGGACCGAAAAACTGTTTTTT.

This clonotype was recorded once. The V call is TRBV10-3, the J call TRBJ1-5; no firm D call. Germline V gives CDR1 ENHRY, CDR2 SYGVKD. The CDR3 is 13 residues long. V gave up 0 bases and J gave up 5 bases, with 5 bases separating them. The CDR3 spells CAISESRDQPQHF. The CDR3 nucleotides are TGTGCCATCAGTGAGTCGAGAGATCAGCCCCAGCATTTT.

This clonotype appeared many times. The chain combines TRBV29-1 with TRBJ2-5; D is ambiguous. V was pared by 4 bases and J by 5 bases, with 14 bases between. The germline V gene encodes CDR1 SQVTM and CDR2 ANQGSEA. This CDR3 contains 13 residues. Here the CDR3 DNA reads TGCAGCGTTGCCAGGCCCAATCACGAGACCCAGTACTTC. Translated: CSVARPNHETQYF.

In its sample, this clonotype was seen many times. This chain links TRBV5-1 with TRBJ2-7; 10 bases line up with TRBD1. The trim removed 4 bases at V and 5 bases at J, leaving 6 bases unmatched. Germline V CDR1 and CDR2: SGHRS, YFSETQ. The CDR3 runs 14 residues. CDR3 in DNA: TGCGCCAGCAGCGACGGGACAGGGGTGGACGAGCAGTACTTC. The encoded protein is CASSDGTGVDEQYF. The whole variable domain, filled in from reference TRBV5-1 and TRBJ2-7, reads KAGVTQTPRYLIKTRGQQVTLSCSPISGHRSVSWYQQTPGQGLQFLFEYFSETQRNKGNFPGRFSGRQFSNSRSEMNVSTLELGDSALYLCASSDGTGVDEQYFGPGTRLTVT.

Sample share makes this clonotype medium-sized. The rearrangement links TRBV24-1 to TRBJ2-1; TRBD1 agrees at 11 bases. Germline values: CDR1 KGHDR, CDR2 SFDVKD. J gave up 9 bases and V 3 bases, and 6 bases lay outside the gene matches. The CDR3 has 15 residues. The chain's CDR3 is CATSDTGQGAGEQFF. DNA of the CDR3: TGTGCCACCAGTGATACCGGACAGGGGGCAGGTGAGCAGTTCTTC.

The J gene is TRBJ2-7, the V gene TRBV5-1; D remains unclear. The CDR3 contains 15 residues. CDR1 SGHRS and CDR2 YFSETQ come from the germline V gene. V lost 4 bases, J lost 0 bases, and 14 bases lay in between. CDR3 bases: TGCGCCAGCAGCCTACAACCTATCAGCTCCTACGAGCAGTACTTC. This gives the protein CASSLQPISSYEQYF.

Here the CDR3 DNA reads TGTGCCAGCTCACCGGGGGGAGAGACCCAGTACTTC. Translated, it gives CASSPGGETQYF. The chain couples TRBV18 to TRBJ2-5, with TRBD2 as a possible D gene (6 bases). V was trimmed by 3 bases and J by 4 bases, leaving 6 bases between them. Germline V CDR1 and CDR2: KGHSH, LQKENI. There are 12 residues in the CDR3.

There are a few counts of this clonotype. The CDR3 here is CSATGGYGYTF. The CDR3, as DNA: TGCAGTGCTACAGGGGGCTATGGCTACACCTTC. The V call is TRBV20-1, the J call TRBJ1-2; 7 bases agree with TRBD1. The CDR3 contains 11 residues. The J segment lost 4 bases and the V segment lost 4 bases, leaving 0 bases of the junction unmatched. Germline CDR1 reads DFQATT; CDR2 reads SNEGSKA (reference sequence).

This clonotype was seen once. This may come from a read error, since a much larger clone is one base off. The chain joins TRBV6-5 to TRBJ1-6, with 9 bases identical to TRBD1. V was clipped by 6 bases and J by 7 bases; unmatched bases: 4. The CDR3 consists of 14 residues. Germline CDR1 reads MNHEY; CDR2 reads SVGAGI. The DNA of the CDR3 is TGTGCCAGCAGACAGGGGGCCTCGAATTCACCCCTCCACTTT. It specifies CASRQGASNSPLHF.

This clonotype was detected many times. The J gene is TRBJ1-1, the V gene TRBV5-1; the match to TRBD1 covers 7 bases. This CDR3 region has 13 residues. The V segment lost 4 bases and the J segment 4 bases; nucleotides outside the gene matches: 4. Per germline, CDR1 SGHRS and CDR2 YFSETQ. CDR3 region: CASSPDRPTEAFF. The CDR3 DNA follows: TGCGCCAGCAGCCCGGACAGGCCCACTGAAGCTTTCTTT.

This clonotype was observed at least ten times. The gene calls are TRBV6-5 and TRBJ2-7; TRBD2 might be the D (7 bases). The V end lost 6 bases, the J end lost 6 bases, and 24 bases lay between the germline ends. The CDR3 has 16 residues. Per the germline V gene, CDR1 is MNHEY and CDR2 is SVGAGI. The CDR3 loop reads CASRMILGGAASEQYF. CDR3 DNA sequence: TGTGCCAGCAGAATGATCCTAGGGGGGGCAGCTAGCGAGCAGTACTTC.

There are a few counts of this clonotype. Possible read error: a much larger clone is one base away. The chain couples TRBV3-1 to TRBJ2-1; 7 nucleotides align to TRBD2. CDR3 length equals 15 residues. V dropped 4 bases and J dropped 2; count of bases not matched to a gene: 5. Germline V gene data show CDR1 as LGHDT and CDR2 as YNNKEL (reference sequence). For the CDR3, the DNA is TGTGCCAGCAGCCCCACTAGCGCCGCCTACAATGAGCAGTTCTTC. Residues: CASSPTSAAYNEQFF.

This clonotype was recorded at least ten times. The chain's CDR3 is CASSLSQLSGGKGRTEAFF. CDR3 DNA: TGTGCCAGCTCACTCTCCCAGTTATCAGGGGGCAAGGGGAGGACTGAAGCTTTCTTT. This chain joins TRBV18 and TRBJ1-1, with 8 positions matching TRBD1. Trimming removed 4 bases from V and 5 bases from J; junction bases left unmatched: 21. Germline CDR1 and CDR2: KGHSH and LQKENI. The CDR3 is 19 amino acids.

This chain links TRBV18 with TRBJ2-7; possible D gene TRBD1, 5 bases. The V end lost 5 bases, the J end lost 7 bases, and 15 bases lay between the germline ends. Per germline, CDR1 KGHSH and CDR2 LQKENI. The CDR3 has 13 amino acids. This CDR3 reads CASSEDTRREQYF. Here the CDR3 DNA reads TGTGCCAGCTCAGAGGACACACGCCGAGAGCAGTACTTC. The complete variable domain, with remaining parts taken from reference TRBV18 and TRBJ2-7, reads NAGVMQNPRHLVRRRGQEARLRCSPMKGHSHVYWYRQLPEEGLKFMVYLQKENIIDESGMPKERFSAEFPKEGPSILRIQQVVRGDSAAYFCASSEDTRREQYFGPGTRLTVT.

To note about this clonotype: With a much larger clone just one base away, this may be a read error. The rearrangement joins TRBV10-3 to TRBJ2-7; D gene uncertain. This CDR3 has 11 residues. Germline V gene lookup returns CDR1 ENHRY and CDR2 SYGVKD. The CDR3 loop reads CAISASYERYF. The CDR3 DNA follows: TGTGCCATCAGTGCTTCCTACGAGCGGTACTTC.

In regard to this clonotype: A much larger clone lies one base from this, so it may be a read error. This sequence joins TRBV20-1 and TRBJ1-1; 11 nucleotides align to TRBD1. The CDR3 spans 15 residues. In germline, CDR1 is DFQATT, CDR2 SNEGSKA (reference sequence). DNA of the CDR3: TGCGGTGCTCCCTCCTCCTCGGACAGGGGGCTCGGGGCTTTCTTT. The encoded protein is CGAPSSSDRGLGAFF.

In this sample, this clonotype turned up a few times. The gene calls are TRBV20-1 and TRBJ2-5; D is unclear. Germline values: CDR1 DFQATT, CDR2 SNEGSKA (reference sequence). Trimming pared 3 bases from V and 0 bases from J, leaving 5 bases between. CDR3 length: 12 residues. In DNA form, the CDR3 reads TGCAGTGCTAGTGGCTACCAAGAGACCCAGTACTTC. Encoded protein: CSASGYQETQYF.

In this sample, this clonotype turned up a few times. The chain carries TRBV12-3 or TRBV12-4 and TRBJ1-1; D remains ambiguous. The CDR3 runs 14 residues. Trimming pared 5 bases from V and 1 base from J, leaving 11 bases between. CDR3 nucleotide sequence: TGTGCCAGCAGTCCGGGCTTCGGGAACACTGAAGCTTTCTTT. Residues: CASSPGFGNTEAFF.

Many counts were recorded for this clonotype. The chain joins TRBV27 to TRBJ1-1; TRBD1 aligns across 8 bases. Trimming took 7 bases from V and 5 from J; bases not matched to a gene: 12. The CDR3 is made up of 15 amino acids. Germline-derived CDR1 and CDR2 are MNHEY and SMNVEV (reference sequence). CDR3 in DNA: TGTGCCAGCAACCGGGACAGGAGGGGTGGAACTGAAGCTTTCTTT. Translating gives CASNRDRRGGTEAFF.

This clonotype occurred a few times. V gene TRBV5-1 combines with J gene TRBJ1-2, with D maybe TRBD1 (6 bases). The CDR3 is made up of 14 amino acids. Germline loops: CDR1 SGHRS, CDR2 YFSETQ. The V and J ends lost 9 bases and 0 bases respectively, with 15 bases between them. CDR3 region: CATRQDPANYGYTF. CDR3 in DNA: TGCGCCACCCGACAGGACCCAGCTAACTATGGCTACACCTTC.